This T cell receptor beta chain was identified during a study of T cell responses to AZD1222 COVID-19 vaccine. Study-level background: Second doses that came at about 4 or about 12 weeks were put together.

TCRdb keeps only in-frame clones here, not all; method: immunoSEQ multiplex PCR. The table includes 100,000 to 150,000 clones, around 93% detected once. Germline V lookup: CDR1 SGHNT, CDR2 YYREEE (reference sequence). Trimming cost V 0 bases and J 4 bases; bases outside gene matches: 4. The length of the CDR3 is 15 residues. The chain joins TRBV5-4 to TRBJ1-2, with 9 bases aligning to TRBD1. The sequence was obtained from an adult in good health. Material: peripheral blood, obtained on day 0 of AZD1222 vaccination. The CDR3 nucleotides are TGTGCCAGCAGCTTGGGGGACAGGGTACCCTATGGCTACACCTTC. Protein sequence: CASSLGDRVPYGYTF.